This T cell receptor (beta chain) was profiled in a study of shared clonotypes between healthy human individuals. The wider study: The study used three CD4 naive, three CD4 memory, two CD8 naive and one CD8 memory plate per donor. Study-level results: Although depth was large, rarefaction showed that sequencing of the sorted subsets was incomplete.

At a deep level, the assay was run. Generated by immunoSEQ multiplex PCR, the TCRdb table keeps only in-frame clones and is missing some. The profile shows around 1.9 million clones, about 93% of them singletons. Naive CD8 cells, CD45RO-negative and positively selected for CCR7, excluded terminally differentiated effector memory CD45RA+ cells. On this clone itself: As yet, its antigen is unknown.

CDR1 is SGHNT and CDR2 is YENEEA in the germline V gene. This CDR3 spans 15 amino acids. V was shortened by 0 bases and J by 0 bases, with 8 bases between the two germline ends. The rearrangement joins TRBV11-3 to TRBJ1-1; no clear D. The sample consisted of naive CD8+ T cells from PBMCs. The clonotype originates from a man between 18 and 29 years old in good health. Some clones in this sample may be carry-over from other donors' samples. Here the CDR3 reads CASSLEGELNTEAFF. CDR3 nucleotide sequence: TGTGCCAGCAGCTTAGAAGGCGAGCTGAACACTGAAGCTTTCTTT.